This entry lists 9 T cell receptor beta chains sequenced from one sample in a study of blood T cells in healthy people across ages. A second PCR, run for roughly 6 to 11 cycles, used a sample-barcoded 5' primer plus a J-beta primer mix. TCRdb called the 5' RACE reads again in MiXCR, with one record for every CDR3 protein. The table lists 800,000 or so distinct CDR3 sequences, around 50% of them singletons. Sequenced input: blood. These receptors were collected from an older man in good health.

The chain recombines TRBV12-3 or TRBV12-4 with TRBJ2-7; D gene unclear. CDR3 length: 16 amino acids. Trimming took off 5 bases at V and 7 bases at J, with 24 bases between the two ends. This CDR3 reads CASSLGSGSSVNEQYF. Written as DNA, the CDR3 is TGTGCCAGCAGTCTAGGTTCGGGTTCCTCGGTCAATGAGCAGTACTTC.

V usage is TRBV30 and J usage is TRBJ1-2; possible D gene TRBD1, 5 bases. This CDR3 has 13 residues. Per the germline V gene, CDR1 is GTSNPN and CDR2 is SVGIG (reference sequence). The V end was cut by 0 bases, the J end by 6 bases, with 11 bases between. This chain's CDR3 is CAWSVGGSDGYTF. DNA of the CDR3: TGTGCCTGGAGTGTTGGGGGTTCAGATGGCTACACCTTC.

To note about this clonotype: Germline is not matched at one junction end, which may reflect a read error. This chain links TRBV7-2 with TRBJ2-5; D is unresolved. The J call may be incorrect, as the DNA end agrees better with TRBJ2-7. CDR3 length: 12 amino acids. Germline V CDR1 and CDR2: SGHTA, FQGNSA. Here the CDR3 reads CAISPLEYEQYF. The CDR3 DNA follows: TGTGCCATCAGCCCCCTAGAGTACGAGCAGTACTTC.

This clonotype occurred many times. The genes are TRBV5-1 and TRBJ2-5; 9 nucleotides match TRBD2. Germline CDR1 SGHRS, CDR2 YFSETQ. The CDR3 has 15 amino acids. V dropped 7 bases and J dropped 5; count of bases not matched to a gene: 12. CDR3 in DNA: TGCGCCAGCGGGGGCGGTAGCGGGAGCCCTGAGACCCAGTACTTC. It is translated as CASGGGSGSPETQYF.

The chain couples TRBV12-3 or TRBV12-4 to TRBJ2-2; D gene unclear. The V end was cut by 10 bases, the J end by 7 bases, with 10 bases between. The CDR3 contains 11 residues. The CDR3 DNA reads TGTGCCATTCACTCACGCGGGGAGCTGTTTTTT. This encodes CAIHSRGELFF.

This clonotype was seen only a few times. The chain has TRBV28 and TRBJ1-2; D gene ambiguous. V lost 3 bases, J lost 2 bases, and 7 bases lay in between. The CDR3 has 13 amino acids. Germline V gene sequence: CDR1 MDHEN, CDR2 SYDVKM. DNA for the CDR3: TGTGCCAGCAGTTTTCAGGTGAACTATGGCTACACCTTC. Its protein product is CASSFQVNYGYTF.

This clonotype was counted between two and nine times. For the CDR3, the DNA is TGTGCCTGGAGCCAGGATTCAACAGGCGGCACAGATACGCAGTATTTT. Amino acids: CAWSQDSTGGTDTQYF. This sequence joins TRBV30 and TRBJ2-3; tentatively, D is TRBD1 (5 bases). CDR3 size: 16 residues. Germline V gene sequence: CDR1 GTSNPN, CDR2 SVGIG (reference sequence). Between the trimmed V and J ends, which lost 3 bases and 1 base, there was a span of 17 bases.

The CDR3 spells CASTFELGGRGEQYF. In nucleotides, the CDR3 is TGTGCCAGCACCTTCGAACTGGGCGGGAGGGGGGAGCAGTACTTC. The V call is TRBV7-2, the J call TRBJ2-5; the match to TRBD2 covers 9 bases. V gave up 7 bases and J gave up 11 bases; unmatched junction bases: 17. Per the germline V gene, CDR1 is SGHTA and CDR2 is FQGNSA. The CDR3 is 15 residues long.

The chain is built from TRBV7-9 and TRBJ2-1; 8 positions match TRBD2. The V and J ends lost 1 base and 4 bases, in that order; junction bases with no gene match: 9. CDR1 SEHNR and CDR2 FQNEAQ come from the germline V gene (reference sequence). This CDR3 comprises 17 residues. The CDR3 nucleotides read TGTGCCAGCAGCTTAGTTAGCGGGGCGAGTTATTACAATGAGCAGTTCTTC. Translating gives CASSLVSGASYYNEQFF.